This entry lists 18 T cell receptor beta chains sequenced from one sample in a study of long-term antiretroviral therapy in people with HIV. The assay, immunoSEQ v3.0, was run at survey level. Measured with immunoSEQ multiplex PCR; TCRdb has only the in-frame clones, and not every one. Of around 31,000 clones in the sample, 70% to 90% were seen once. Sequencing used unsorted PBMCs, obtained 0.8 years before starting antiretroviral therapy. The receptors here all came from a man younger than 35 with HIV.

This clone was detected only once. The chain joins TRBV21-1 to TRBJ1-2; TRBD1 is the table's D call and was not checked against the DNA. TRBV21-1 is deemed a pseudogene. This CDR3 contains 18 residues. The CDR3 is CASSKDGGQSESGYGYTF. The DNA for the CDR3 is TGTGCCAGCAGCAAAGATGGGGGACAATCAGAGAGCGGCTATGGCTACACCTTC.

The chain is built from TRBV5-1 and TRBJ1-6; D gene uncertain. CDR3 length: 13 residues. The ends were cut back, 5 bases at V and 0 bases at J, with 3 bases in the middle. Germline CDR1 and CDR2: SGHRS and YFSETQ. In DNA form, the CDR3 reads TGCGCCAGCAGGAGCTCCTATAATTCACCCCTCCACTTT. Residues: CASRSSYNSPLHF. The whole variable domain, filled in from reference TRBV5-1 and TRBJ1-6, reads KAGVTQTPRYLIKTRGQQVTLSCSPISGHRSVSWYQQTPGQGLQFLFEYFSETQRNKGNFPGRFSGRQFSNSRSEMNVSTLELGDSALYLCASRSSYNSPLHFGNGTRLTVT.

This chain connects TRBV18 to TRBJ1-1; the match to TRBD1 covers 7 bases. Germline loops: CDR1 KGHSH, CDR2 LQKENI. This CDR3 region has 15 residues. The ends lost 2 bases at V and 0 bases at J; junction bases unmatched: 3. The CDR3 reads CASSPRGQLNTEAFF. In nucleotides, the CDR3 is TGTGCCAGCTCACCAAGGGGACAGCTGAACACTGAAGCTTTCTTT.

This clone was detected only a few times. This rearrangement joins TRBV4-1 to TRBJ1-2; maybe TRBD1 (6 bases). This CDR3 has 17 residues. V was cut by 1 base and J by 5 bases, with 20 bases left in between. Germline V lookup: CDR1 MGHRA, CDR2 YSYEKL. The CDR3 DNA follows: TGCGCCAGCAGCCAAGGAGCCGGAACAGGGAGTTTGTATGGCTACACCTTC. This encodes CASSQGAGTGSLYGYTF.

V and J are TRBV29-1 and TRBJ2-7; perhaps TRBD2 as D (5 bases). V was cut by 4 bases and J by 4 bases, with 14 bases left in between. The length of the CDR3 is 13 residues. CDR1 SQVTM and CDR2 ANQGSEA come from the germline V gene. The CDR3 DNA reads as TGCAGCGTTGGATCCGGGATCAGATACGAGCAGTACTTC. It specifies CSVGSGIRYEQYF.

The V and J genes are TRBV9 and TRBJ2-7; TRBD2 might be the D (5 bases). V was trimmed by 4 bases and J by 2 bases, leaving 16 bases between them. The CDR3 length is 15 residues. Germline CDR1 and CDR2: SGDLS and YYNGEE. Here the CDR3 reads CASSRSDSLTYEQYF. CDR3 bases: TGTGCCAGCAGCCGGTCGGACTCCTTAACCTACGAGCAGTACTTC.

The CDR3 DNA is TGTGCCAGCAGCCACCCCGGGAAGCCCGCAGATACGCAGTATTTT. This codes for CASSHPGKPADTQYF. The chain carries TRBV7-9 and TRBJ2-3; maybe TRBD2 (5 bases). The V gene's germline CDR1 is SEHNR and CDR2 FQNEAQ (reference sequence). Trimming stripped 5 bases from V and 4 bases from J, with 16 bases between. This CDR3 has 15 amino acids.

As concerns this clone: Because the CDR3 is missing its conserved closing phenylalanine or tryptophan, this is likely a read error. The chain is built from TRBV18 and TRBJ1-2, with 7 bases fitting TRBD1. The CDR3 spans 15 residues. CDR1 is KGHSH, CDR2 LQKENI, per germline. With V trimmed by 2 bases and J by 5 bases, 8 bases remained unmatched. In nucleotides, the CDR3 is TGTGCCAGCTCACCAGGGGAGGACAGGATGTATGGCTACACCCTC. It is translated as CASSPGEDRMYGYTL.

The genes are TRBV5-8 and TRBJ2-7; 10 bases are shared with TRBD1. CDR3 length equals 15 residues. V was clipped by 0 bases and J by 1 base; unmatched bases: 1. Germline CDR1 is SGHTS and CDR2 is YDEGEE. CDR3 coding DNA: TGTGCCAGCAGCTTGGGGGGACAGGGGTCCTACGAGCAGTACTTC. Its protein is CASSLGGQGSYEQYF.

The chain combines TRBV7-3 with TRBJ1-5; possible D gene TRBD1, 5 bases. Trimming removed 1 base at V and 9 bases at J, with 13 bases between. CDR3 length: 14 residues. CDR1 and CDR2 from the germline V gene are SGHTA and FQGTGA. The CDR3 DNA sequence: TGTGCCAGCAGCTTAAGGGGGGGTTCATCGCCCCAGCATTTT. This encodes CASSLRGGSSPQHF.

The chain uses TRBV5-6 and TRBJ2-7; weak D call: TRBD2 (5 bases). CDR1 SGHDT and CDR2 YYEEEE come from the germline V gene. V shed 3 bases and J shed 5 bases, with 15 bases lying between them. This CDR3 is 14 amino acids long. CDR3 sequence (DNA): TGTGCCAGCAGCTCCTCCGGGGTCGTGGACGAGCAGTACTTC. Amino acids: CASSSSGVVDEQYF.

The V and J genes are TRBV27 and TRBJ2-3; D is undetermined. This CDR3 region has 15 residues. CDR1 MNHEY and CDR2 SMNVEV come from the germline V gene (reference sequence). Trimming cost V 0 bases and J 2 bases, with 9 bases left between them. The CDR3 reads CASSLSGPYTDTQYF. CDR3 nucleotide sequence: TGTGCCAGCAGTTTATCGGGCCCATACACAGATACGCAGTATTTT.

This chain links TRBV9 with TRBJ2-4; D is perhaps TRBD1 or TRBD2 (6 bases each). V was trimmed by 4 bases and J by 1 base, leaving 18 bases between them. Germline loops: CDR1 SGDLS, CDR2 YYNGEE. The CDR3 runs 17 residues. CDR3 coding DNA: TGTGCCAGCAGCCCCCGTGGGGGCGGGACGGCCAAAAACATTCAGTACTTC. This codes for CASSPRGGGTAKNIQYF. The full variable domain, its missing parts supplied by reference TRBV9 and TRBJ2-4, is DSGVTQTPKHLITATGQRVTLRCSPRSGDLSVYWYQQSLDQGLQFLIQYYNGEERAKGNILERFSAQQFPDLHSELNLSSLELGDSALYFCASSPRGGGTAKNIQYFGAGTRLSVL.

This clone occurred once. This chain joins TRBV9 and TRBJ2-1; tentatively, D is TRBD1 or TRBD2 (6 bases each). Germline V CDR1 and CDR2: SGDLS, YYNGEE. V was trimmed by 5 bases and J by 9 bases, leaving 18 bases between them. The length of the CDR3 is 14 residues. CDR3 sequence reads: CASSPGLSDSEQFF. DNA of the CDR3: TGTGCCAGCAGTCCGGGACTGTCGGACAGTGAGCAGTTCTTC.

This chain connects TRBV6-5 to TRBJ1-1; TRBD1 might be the D (6 bases). V was cut by 8 bases and J by 0 bases, with 10 bases left in between. Per germline, CDR1 MNHEY and CDR2 SVGAGI. The length of the CDR3 is 13 residues. CDR3 loop: CASRTGLNTEAFF. Written as DNA, the CDR3 is TGTGCCAGCCGAACAGGGTTGAACACTGAAGCTTTCTTT.

This clone has just a few counts. The J gene is TRBJ2-7, the V gene TRBV19, with D unresolved. The CDR3 contains 11 residues. The germline V gene encodes CDR1 LNHDA and CDR2 SQIVND (reference sequence). V was cut by 4 bases and J by 8 bases, with 9 bases left in between. For the CDR3, the DNA is TGTGCCAGTAGTAACGGGCCGCAGCAGTACTTC. Translated, it gives CASSNGPQQYF.

The chain links TRBV10-3 to TRBJ2-5, with unresolved D. The CDR3 spans 14 residues. CDR1 and CDR2 from the germline V gene are ENHRY and SYGVKD. Trimming removed 5 bases at V and 5 bases at J, with 15 bases between. Here the CDR3 reads CAISNPELEETQYF. The CDR3 bases are TGTGCCATCAGTAACCCGGAACTTGAGGAGACCCAGTACTTC.

This chain connects TRBV6-1 to TRBJ1-1; D possibly corresponds to TRBD1 (5 bases). The V and J ends lost 2 bases and 10 bases respectively, with 11 bases between them. Germline V gene sequence: CDR1 MNHNS, CDR2 SASEGT. This CDR3 contains 12 residues. Here the CDR3 reads CASSEWSRAAFF. Written as DNA, the CDR3 is TGTGCCAGCAGTGAATGGAGCAGGGCAGCTTTCTTT.